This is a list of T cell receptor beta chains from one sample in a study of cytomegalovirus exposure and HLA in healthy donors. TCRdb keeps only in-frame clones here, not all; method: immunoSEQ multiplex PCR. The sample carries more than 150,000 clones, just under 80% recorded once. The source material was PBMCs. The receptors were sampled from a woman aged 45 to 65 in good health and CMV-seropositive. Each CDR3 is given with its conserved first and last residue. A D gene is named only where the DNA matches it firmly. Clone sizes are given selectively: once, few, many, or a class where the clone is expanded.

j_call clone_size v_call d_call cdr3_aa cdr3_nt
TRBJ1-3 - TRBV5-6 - CASSLGWSGSGNTIYF TGTGCCAGCAGCTTGGGATGGTCAGGGTCTGGAAACACCATATATTTT
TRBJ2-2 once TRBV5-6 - CATRSGSAGELFF TGTGCCACCCGGTCGGGGTCGGCCGGGGAGCTGTTTTTT
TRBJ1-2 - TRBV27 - CASSIHQGWGYTF TGTGCCAGCAGTATACACCAGGGGTGGGGCTACACCTTC
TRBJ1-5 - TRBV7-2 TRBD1 CASSLGGTVFSYNQPQHF TGTGCCAGCAGCTTAGGGGGGACAGTCTTCTCGTACAATCAGCCCCAGCATTTT
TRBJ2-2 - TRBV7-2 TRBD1 CASSWDRGGTGELFF TGTGCCAGCAGCTGGGACAGGGGAGGAACCGGGGAGCTGTTTTTT
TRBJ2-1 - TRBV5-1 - CASSRLQGRGAQFF TGCGCCAGCAGCCGATTACAGGGACGAGGCGCGCAGTTCTTC
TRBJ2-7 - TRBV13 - CASSSTGSYEQYF TGTGCCAGCAGTTCCACCGGGTCCTACGAGCAGTACTTC
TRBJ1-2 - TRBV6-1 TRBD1 CASSGRGGRGYTF TGTGCCAGCAGTGGCAGAGGGGGCCGGGGCTACACCTTC
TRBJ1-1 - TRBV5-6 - CASSMVLTGTEAFF TGTGCCAGCAGTATGGTACTGACGGGGACTGAAGCTTTCTTT
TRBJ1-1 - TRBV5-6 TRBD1 CASSYRQGKWNTEAFF TGTGCCAGCAGCTATAGACAGGGGAAGTGGAACACTGAAGCTTTCTTT
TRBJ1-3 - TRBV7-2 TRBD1 CASSPGTGGHTIYF TGTGCCAGCAGCCCAGGGACAGGGGGCCACACCATATATTTT
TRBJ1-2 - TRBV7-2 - CASSLNPGEGYGYTF TGTGCCAGCAGCTTAAATCCAGGGGAAGGCTATGGCTACACCTTC
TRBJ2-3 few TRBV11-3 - CASRPDMADTQYF TGTGCCAGCAGACCGGACATGGCAGATACGCAGTATTTT
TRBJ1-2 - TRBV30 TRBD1 CAWDRGQGYGYTF TGTGCCTGGGACAGGGGACAGGGCTATGGCTACACCTTC
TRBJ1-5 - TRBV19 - CASSIYGTGTNQPQHF TGTGCCAGTAGTATTTACGGGACGGGGACAAATCAGCCCCAGCATTTT
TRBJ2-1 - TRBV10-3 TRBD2 CAIGEGGNNEQFF TGTGCCATCGGGGAGGGAGGGAACAATGAGCAGTTCTTC
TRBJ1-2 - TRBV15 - CATSRDITEYGYTF TGTGCCACCAGCAGAGATATAACGGAGTATGGCTACACCTTC
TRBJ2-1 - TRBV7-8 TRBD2 CASSRFQGGGLNEQFF TGTGCCAGCAGCCGATTTCAGGGCGGGGGGCTGAATGAGCAGTTCTTC
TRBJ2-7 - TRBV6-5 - CASSYSRDYEQYF TGTGCCAGCAGTTACTCGAGGGACTACGAGCAGTACTTC
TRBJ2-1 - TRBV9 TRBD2 CASSVGTSDLWSYNEQFF TGTGCCAGCAGCGTGGGGACTAGCGACCTCTGGTCCTACAATGAGCAGTTCTTC
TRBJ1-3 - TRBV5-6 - CASSLLRSSGNTIYF TGTGCCAGCAGCTTGCTTCGGAGCTCTGGAAACACCATATATTTT
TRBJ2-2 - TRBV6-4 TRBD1 CASRGTGGNAGELFF TGTGCCAGCAGGGGGACAGGGGGCAACGCCGGGGAGCTGTTTTTT
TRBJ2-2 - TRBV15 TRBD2 CATGAGYTGELFF TGTGCCACCGGAGCGGGGTACACCGGGGAGCTGTTTTTT
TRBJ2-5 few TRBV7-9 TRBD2 CASSLGAGGRQTQYF TGTGCCAGCAGCTTAGGGGCGGGGGGGCGACAGACCCAGTACTTC
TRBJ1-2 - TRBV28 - CASRTANYGYTF TGTGCCAGCAGGACAGCTAACTATGGCTACACCTTC
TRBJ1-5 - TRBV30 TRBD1 CAWSRPGTAGGQPQHF TGTGCCTGGAGTAGGCCCGGGACAGCGGGTGGTCAGCCCCAGCATTTT
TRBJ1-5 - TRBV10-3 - CAISERNGASNQPQHF TGTGCCATCAGTGAGCGGAATGGGGCTAGCAATCAGCCCCAGCATTTT
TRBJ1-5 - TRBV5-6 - CASSLGGRAQHF TGTGCCAGCAGCTTGGGGGGCCGGGCCCAGCATTTT
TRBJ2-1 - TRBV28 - CASSPGLWGVGNEQFF TGTGCCAGCAGTCCCGGTTTATGGGGAGTAGGAAATGAGCAGTTCTTC
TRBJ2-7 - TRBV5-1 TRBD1 CASSLVRDREQYF TGCGCCAGCAGCTTGGTTCGGGACAGGGAACAGTACTTC
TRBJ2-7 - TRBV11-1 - CASSRYYEQYF TGTGCCAGCAGCCGTTACTACGAGCAGTACTTC
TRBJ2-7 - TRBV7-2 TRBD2 CASSYSSGGPDGQYF TGTGCCAGCAGCTATTCTAGCGGGGGCCCCGATGGGCAGTACTTC
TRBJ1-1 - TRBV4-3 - CASSQDGTYTEAFF TGCGCCAGCAGCCAAGATGGCACCTACACTGAAGCTTTCTTT
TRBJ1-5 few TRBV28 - CASSSPVGGLNQPQHF TGTGCCAGCAGTTCACCCGTGGGGGGGCTGAATCAGCCCCAGCATTTT
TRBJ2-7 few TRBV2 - CASSEFRDINEQYF TGTGCCAGCAGTGAATTCCGGGACATCAACGAGCAGTACTTC
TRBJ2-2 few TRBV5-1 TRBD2 CASTQGLAGYTGELFF TGCGCCAGCACCCAGGGACTAGCGGGATATACCGGGGAGCTGTTTTTT
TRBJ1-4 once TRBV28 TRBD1 CASSLGRQGGPRPGFAYEKLFF TGTGCCAGCAGTTTAGGGAGGCAGGGGGGCCCTAGGCCAGGGTTTGCTTATGAAAAACTGTTTTTT
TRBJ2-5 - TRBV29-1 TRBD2 CSVVGPSGGVETQYF TGCAGCGTTGTCGGCCCTAGCGGGGGGGTAGAGACCCAGTACTTC
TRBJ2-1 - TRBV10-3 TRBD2 CAITPNVAGGPNEQFF TGTGCCATCACCCCGAATGTAGCGGGAGGGCCCAATGAGCAGTTCTTC
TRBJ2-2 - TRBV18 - CASSLEALAPHTGELFF TGTGCCAGCTCACTAGAGGCTCTCGCTCCCCACACCGGGGAGCTGTTTTTT
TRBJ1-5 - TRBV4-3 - CASSQDHSIAGQPQHF TGCGCCAGCAGCCAAGATCACAGTATCGCGGGTCAGCCCCAGCATTTT
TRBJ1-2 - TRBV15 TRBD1 CATSRDGQGARGYTF TGTGCCACCAGCAGAGATGGGCAGGGGGCCCGGGGCTACACCTTC
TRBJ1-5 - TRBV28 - CASVGGGYSNQPQHF TGTGCCAGCGTCGGGGGGGGTTATAGCAATCAGCCCCAGCATTTT
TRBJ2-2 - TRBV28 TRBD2 CASSSVAGGSTGELFF TGTGCCAGCAGTTCGGTTGCGGGAGGGAGTACCGGGGAGCTGTTTTTT
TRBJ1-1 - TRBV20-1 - CSASKGAEAFF TGCAGTGCTAGCAAGGGGGCTGAAGCTTTCTTT
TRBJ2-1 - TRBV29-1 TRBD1 CSVGGTGAGGYNEQFF TGCAGCGTTGGGGGGACAGGGGCCGGGGGATACAATGAGCAGTTCTTC
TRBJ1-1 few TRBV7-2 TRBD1 CASSRTGGGNTEAFF TGTGCCAGCAGTCGGACAGGGGGGGGAAACACTGAAGCTTTCTTT